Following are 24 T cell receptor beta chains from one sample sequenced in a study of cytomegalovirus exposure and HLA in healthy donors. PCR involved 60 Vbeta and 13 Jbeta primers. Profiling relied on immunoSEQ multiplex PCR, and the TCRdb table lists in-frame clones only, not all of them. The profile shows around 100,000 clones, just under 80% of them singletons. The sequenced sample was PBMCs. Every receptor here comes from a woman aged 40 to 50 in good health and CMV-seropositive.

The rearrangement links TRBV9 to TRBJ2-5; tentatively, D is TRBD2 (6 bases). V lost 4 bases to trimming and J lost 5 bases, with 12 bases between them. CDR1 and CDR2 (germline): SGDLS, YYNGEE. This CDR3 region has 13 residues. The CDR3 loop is CASSPSGGETQYF. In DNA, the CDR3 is TGTGCCAGCAGCCCGAGTGGGGGGGAGACCCAGTACTTC.

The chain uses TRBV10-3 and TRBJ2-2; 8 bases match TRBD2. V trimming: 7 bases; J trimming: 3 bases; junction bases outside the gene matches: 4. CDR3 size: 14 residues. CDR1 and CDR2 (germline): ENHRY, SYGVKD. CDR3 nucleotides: TGTGCCATCAACGGGAGGGCCGACACCGGGGAGCTGTTTTTT. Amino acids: CAINGRADTGELFF.

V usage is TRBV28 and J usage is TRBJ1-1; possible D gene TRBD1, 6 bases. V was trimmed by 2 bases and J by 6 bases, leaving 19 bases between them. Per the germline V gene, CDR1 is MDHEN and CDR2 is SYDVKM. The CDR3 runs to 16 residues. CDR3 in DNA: TGTGCCAGCAGTTTAGATTTGGGGGCAGGGGCCGCTGAAGCTTTCTTT. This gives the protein CASSLDLGAGAAEAFF.

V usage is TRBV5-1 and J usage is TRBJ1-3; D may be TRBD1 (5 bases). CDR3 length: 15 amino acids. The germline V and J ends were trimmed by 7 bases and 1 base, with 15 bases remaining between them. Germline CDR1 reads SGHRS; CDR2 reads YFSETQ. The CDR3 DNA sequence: TGCGCCAGCCAGCGACAGCCAGTATCTGGAAACACCATATATTTT. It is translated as CASQRQPVSGNTIYF. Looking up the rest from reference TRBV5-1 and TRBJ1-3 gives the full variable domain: KAGVTQTPRYLIKTRGQQVTLSCSPISGHRSVSWYQQTPGQGLQFLFEYFSETQRNKGNFPGRFSGRQFSNSRSEMNVSTLELGDSALYLCASQRQPVSGNTIYFGEGSWLTVV.

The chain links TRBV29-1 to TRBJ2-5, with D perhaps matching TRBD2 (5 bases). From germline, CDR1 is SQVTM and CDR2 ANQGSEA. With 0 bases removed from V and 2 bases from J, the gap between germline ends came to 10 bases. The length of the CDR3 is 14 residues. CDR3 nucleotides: TGCAGCGTTGAAGATCCTTGGGAGCAAGAGACCCAGTACTTC. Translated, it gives CSVEDPWEQETQYF.

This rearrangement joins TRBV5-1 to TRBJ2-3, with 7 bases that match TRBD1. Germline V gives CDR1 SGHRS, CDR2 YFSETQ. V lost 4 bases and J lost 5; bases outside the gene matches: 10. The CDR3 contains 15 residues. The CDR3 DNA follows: TGCGCCAGCAGCCCGGCCGAGGGGGCGGTAGATACGCAGTATTTT. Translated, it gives CASSPAEGAVDTQYF.

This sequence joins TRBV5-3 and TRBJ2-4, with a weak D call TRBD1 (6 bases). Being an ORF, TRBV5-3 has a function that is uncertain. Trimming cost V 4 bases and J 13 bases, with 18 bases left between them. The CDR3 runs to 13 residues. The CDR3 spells CARSPLRNRVQYF. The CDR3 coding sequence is TGTGCCAGAAGCCCACTAAGAAACAGGGTACAGTACTTC.

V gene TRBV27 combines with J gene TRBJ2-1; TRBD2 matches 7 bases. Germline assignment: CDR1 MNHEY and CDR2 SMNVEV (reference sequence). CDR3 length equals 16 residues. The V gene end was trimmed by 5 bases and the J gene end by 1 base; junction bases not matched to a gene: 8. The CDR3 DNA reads TGTGCCAGCAGTCCGATAGCGGGTTGGTCCTACAATGAGCAGTTCTTC. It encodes CASSPIAGWSYNEQFF.

The CDR3 DNA reads as TGTGCCAGCAGTGGGGGCAGGGACATTCAGTACTTC. It translates to CASSGGRDIQYF. The chain recombines TRBV25-1 with TRBJ2-4, with D possibly being TRBD1 (5 bases). CDR1 is MGHDK and CDR2 is SYGVNS in the germline V gene. Trimming took 4 bases from V and 8 from J, leaving 9 bases between them. There are 12 residues in the CDR3.

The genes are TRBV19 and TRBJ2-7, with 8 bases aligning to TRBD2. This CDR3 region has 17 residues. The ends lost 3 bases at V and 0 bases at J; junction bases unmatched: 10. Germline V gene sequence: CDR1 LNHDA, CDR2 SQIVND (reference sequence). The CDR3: CASSIPGTSLTSYEQYF. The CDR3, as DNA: TGTGCCAGTAGTATTCCCGGGACTAGTCTGACCTCCTACGAGCAGTACTTC. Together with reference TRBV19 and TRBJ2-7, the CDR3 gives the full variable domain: DGGITQSPKYLFRKEGQNVTLSCEQNLNHDAMYWYRQDPGQGLRLIYYSQIVNDFQKGDIAEGYSVSREKKESFPLTVTSAQKNPTAFYLCASSIPGTSLTSYEQYFGPGTRLTVT.

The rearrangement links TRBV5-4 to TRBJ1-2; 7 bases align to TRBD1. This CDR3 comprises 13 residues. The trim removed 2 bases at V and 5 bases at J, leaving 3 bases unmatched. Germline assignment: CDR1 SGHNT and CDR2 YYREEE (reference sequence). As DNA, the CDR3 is TGTGCCAGCAGCTTAGACAGGGAGTATGGCTACACCTTC. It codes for CASSLDREYGYTF.

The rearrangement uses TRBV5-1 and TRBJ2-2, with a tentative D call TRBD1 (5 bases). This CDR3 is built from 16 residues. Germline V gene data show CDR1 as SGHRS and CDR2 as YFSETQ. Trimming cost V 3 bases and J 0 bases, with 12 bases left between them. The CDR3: CASSSGAVANTGELFF. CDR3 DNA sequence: TGCGCCAGCAGCTCTGGGGCGGTTGCGAACACCGGGGAGCTGTTTTTT.

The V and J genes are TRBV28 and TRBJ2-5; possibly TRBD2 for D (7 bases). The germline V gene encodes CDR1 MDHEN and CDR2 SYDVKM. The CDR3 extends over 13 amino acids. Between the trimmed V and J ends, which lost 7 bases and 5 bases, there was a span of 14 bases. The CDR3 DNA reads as TGTGCCAGCAAGGGGGGGGGAAAGGAGACCCAGTACTTC. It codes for CASKGGGKETQYF. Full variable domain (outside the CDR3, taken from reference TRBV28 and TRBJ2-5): DVKVTQSSRYLVKRTGEKVFLECVQDMDHENMFWYRQDPGLGLRLIYFSYDVKMKEKGDIPEGYSVSREKKERFSLILESASTNQTSMYLCASKGGGKETQYFGPGTRLLVL.

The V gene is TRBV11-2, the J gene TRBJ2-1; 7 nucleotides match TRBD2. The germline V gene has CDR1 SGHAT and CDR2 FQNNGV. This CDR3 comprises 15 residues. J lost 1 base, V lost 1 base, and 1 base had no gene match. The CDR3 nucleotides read TGTGCCAGCAGCTTAGGCGGGAGTTCCTACAATGAGCAGTTCTTC. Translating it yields CASSLGGSSYNEQFF.

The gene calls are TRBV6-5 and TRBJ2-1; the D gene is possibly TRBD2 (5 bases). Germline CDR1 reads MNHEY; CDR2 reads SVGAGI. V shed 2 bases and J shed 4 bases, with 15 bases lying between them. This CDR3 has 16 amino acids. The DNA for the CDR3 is TGTGCCAGCAGTTACGGTGGGGTTGGAGGATACAATGAGCAGTTCTTC. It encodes CASSYGGVGGYNEQFF.

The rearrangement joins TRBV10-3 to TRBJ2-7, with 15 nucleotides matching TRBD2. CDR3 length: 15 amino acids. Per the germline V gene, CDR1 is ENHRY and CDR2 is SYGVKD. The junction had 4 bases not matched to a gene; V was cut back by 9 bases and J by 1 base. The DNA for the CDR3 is TGTGCCATGGGCGGACTAGCGGGAGGGTCCTACGAGCAGTACTTC. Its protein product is CAMGGLAGGSYEQYF.

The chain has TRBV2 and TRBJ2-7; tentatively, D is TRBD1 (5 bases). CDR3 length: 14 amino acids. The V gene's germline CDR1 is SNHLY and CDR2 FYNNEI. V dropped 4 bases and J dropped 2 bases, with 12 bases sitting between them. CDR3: CASSVGAGPYEQYF. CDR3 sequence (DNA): TGTGCCAGCAGTGTTGGAGCAGGGCCCTACGAGCAGTACTTC.

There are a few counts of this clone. The CDR3 DNA reads TGTGCCAGCAGCTTGGTACAGAATTCAACCCCCCTCCACTTT. Translation: CASSLVQNSTPLHF. The chain links TRBV5-6 to TRBJ1-6; D is undetermined. The CDR3 has 14 residues. Trimming took 0 bases from V and 13 from J, leaving 14 bases between them. Germline V lookup: CDR1 SGHDT, CDR2 YYEEEE.

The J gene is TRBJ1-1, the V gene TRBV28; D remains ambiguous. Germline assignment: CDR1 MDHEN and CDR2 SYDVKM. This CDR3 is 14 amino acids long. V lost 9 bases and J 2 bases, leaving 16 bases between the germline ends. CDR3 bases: TGTGCCAGTCGGTTACGGGGAGGAAACACTGAAGCTTTCTTT. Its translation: CASRLRGGNTEAFF. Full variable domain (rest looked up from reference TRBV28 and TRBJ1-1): DVKVTQSSRYLVKRTGEKVFLECVQDMDHENMFWYRQDPGLGLRLIYFSYDVKMKEKGDIPEGYSVSREKKERFSLILESASTNQTSMYLCASRLRGGNTEAFFGQGTRLTVV.

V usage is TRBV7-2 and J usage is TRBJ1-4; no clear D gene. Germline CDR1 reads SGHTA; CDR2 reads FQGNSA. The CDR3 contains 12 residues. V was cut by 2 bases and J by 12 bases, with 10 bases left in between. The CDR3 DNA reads TGTGCCAGCAGCTTATACGAGCGAGAACTGTTTTTT. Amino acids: CASSLYERELFF.

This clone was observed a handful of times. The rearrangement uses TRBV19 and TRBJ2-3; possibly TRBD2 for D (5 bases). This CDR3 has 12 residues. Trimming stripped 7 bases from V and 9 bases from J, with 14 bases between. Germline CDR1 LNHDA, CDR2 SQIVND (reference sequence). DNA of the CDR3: TGTGCCAGTACCACTAACGGGAACACGCAGTATTTT. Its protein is CASTTNGNTQYF.

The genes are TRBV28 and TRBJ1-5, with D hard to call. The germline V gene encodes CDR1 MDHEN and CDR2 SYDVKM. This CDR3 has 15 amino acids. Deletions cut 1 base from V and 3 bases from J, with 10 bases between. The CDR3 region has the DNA TGTGCCAGCAGTTTATTGGATCGGGACAATCAGCCCCAGCATTTT. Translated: CASSLLDRDNQPQHF.

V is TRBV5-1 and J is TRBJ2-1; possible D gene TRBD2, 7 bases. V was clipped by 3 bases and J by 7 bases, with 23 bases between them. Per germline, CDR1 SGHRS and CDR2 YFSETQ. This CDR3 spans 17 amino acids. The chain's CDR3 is CASSSPIGGAEINEQFF. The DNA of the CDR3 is TGCGCCAGCAGCTCCCCTATTGGGGGGGCGGAAATTAATGAGCAGTTCTTC.

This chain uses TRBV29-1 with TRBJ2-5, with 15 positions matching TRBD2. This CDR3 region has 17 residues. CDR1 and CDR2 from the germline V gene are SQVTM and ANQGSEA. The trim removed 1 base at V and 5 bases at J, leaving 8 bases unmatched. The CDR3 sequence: CSVEGTSGRANWETQYF. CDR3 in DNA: TGCAGCGTTGAAGGGACTAGCGGGAGGGCCAATTGGGAGACCCAGTACTTC. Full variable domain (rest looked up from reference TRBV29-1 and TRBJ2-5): SAVISQKPSRDICQRGTSLTIQCQVDSQVTMMFWYRQQPGQSLTLIATANQGSEATYESGFVIDKFPISRPNLTFSTLTVSNMSPEDSSIYLCSVEGTSGRANWETQYFGPGTRLLVL.